Listed below are T cell receptor beta chains from one sample, sequenced in a study of early T cells in non-severe SARS-CoV-2 infection. TCRdb redid the calling of the 5' RACE reads with MiXCR, one entry per CDR3 protein. The sample lists tens of thousands of distinct CDR3 sequences; over 5% were seen once. Sequencing was carried out using whole blood. These receptors came from an adult who was a healthcare worker with PCR-confirmed SARS-CoV-2 infection or an uninfected control (not recorded which). Each CDR3 is given with its conserved first and last residue. Each record gives: clone size, V gene, D gene, J gene, CDR3 protein, CDR3 DNA. D genes are given only for firm matches. Size is omitted from some rows. Given values are once, few, many or a class for expanded clones.

clone_size: few; v_call: TRBV28; d_call: TRBD2; j_call: TRBJ2-3; cdr3_aa: CASRAAGEGTDTQYF; cdr3_nt: TGTGCCAGCAGGGCAGCGGGAGAGGGCACAGATACGCAGTATTTT
clone_size: many; v_call: TRBV3-1; d_call: -; j_call: TRBJ2-2; cdr3_aa: CASSPSGTSDTGELFF; cdr3_nt: TGTGCCAGCAGCCCCTCCGGGACTTCAGACACCGGGGAGCTGTTTTTT
clone_size: many; v_call: TRBV5-1; d_call: -; j_call: TRBJ2-7; cdr3_aa: CASSLLGTGTYEQYF; cdr3_nt: TGCGCCAGCAGCTTGTTGGGGACTGGGACCTACGAGCAGTACTTC
clone_size: many; v_call: TRBV29-1; d_call: TRBD2; j_call: TRBJ2-5; cdr3_aa: CSVGSGRPGETQYF; cdr3_nt: TGCAGCGTTGGTAGCGGGAGGCCGGGTGAGACCCAGTACTTC
clone_size: few; v_call: TRBV20-1; d_call: TRBD1; j_call: TRBJ2-3; cdr3_aa: CSARAWTGMSTDTQYF; cdr3_nt: TGCAGTGCTAGAGCTTGGACAGGGATGAGCACAGATACGCAGTATTTT
clone_size: few; v_call: TRBV11-2; d_call: TRBD2; j_call: TRBJ2-2; cdr3_aa: CASSLLAGSTGELFF; cdr3_nt: TGTGCCAGCAGCTTACTAGCGGGATCCACCGGGGAGCTGTTTTTT
clone_size: -; v_call: TRBV7-9; d_call: -; j_call: TRBJ2-5; cdr3_aa: CASSLEVGETQYF; cdr3_nt: TGTGCCAGCAGCTTAGAGGTTGGAGAGACCCAGTACTTC
clone_size: few; v_call: TRBV7-6; d_call: TRBD2; j_call: TRBJ2-5; cdr3_aa: CASSLGLAGTETQYF; cdr3_nt: TGTGCCAGCAGCTTAGGACTAGCGGGAACAGAGACCCAGTACTTC
clone_size: many; v_call: TRBV21-1; d_call: -; j_call: TRBJ2-5; cdr3_aa: CASSRIPHRKGGETQYF; cdr3_nt: TGTGCCAGCAGCCGGATTCCCCACAGGAAGGGGGGAGAGACCCAGTACTTC
clone_size: medium-sized; v_call: TRBV6-5; d_call: -; j_call: TRBJ1-2; cdr3_aa: CASSSAGDGPNAYTF; cdr3_nt: TGTGCCAGCAGTTCGGCCGGCGACGGACCCAATGCCTACACCTTC
clone_size: few; v_call: TRBV28; d_call: -; j_call: TRBJ1-3; cdr3_aa: CASSFRRNTIYF; cdr3_nt: TGTGCCAGCAGTTTCCGCAGAAACACCATATATTTT
clone_size: -; v_call: TRBV13; d_call: -; j_call: TRBJ1-1; cdr3_aa: CASSSVGTSPNTEAFF; cdr3_nt: TGTGCCAGCAGCTCAGTGGGGACCTCCCCGAACACTGAAGCTTTCTTT
clone_size: -; v_call: TRBV7-2; d_call: TRBD1; j_call: TRBJ2-1; cdr3_aa: CASSIRTGKDEQFF; cdr3_nt: TGTGCCAGCAGCATCAGGACAGGGAAGGATGAGCAGTTCTTC
clone_size: many; v_call: TRBV9; d_call: -; j_call: TRBJ2-1; cdr3_aa: CSSSSGTVSYNEQFF; cdr3_nt: TGTTCCAGCAGCTCCGGGACTGTCTCCTACAATGAGCAGTTCTTC
clone_size: many; v_call: TRBV28; d_call: -; j_call: TRBJ2-1; cdr3_aa: CASSSQGVVKDEQFF; cdr3_nt: TGTGCCAGCAGTTCACAGGGTGTTGTAAAGGATGAGCAGTTCTTC
clone_size: many; v_call: TRBV12-3/TRBV12-4; d_call: TRBD1; j_call: TRBJ1-1; cdr3_aa: CASSPTGQVEAFF; cdr3_nt: TGTGCCAGCAGCCCAACCGGACAGGTTGAAGCTTTCTTT
clone_size: many; v_call: TRBV6-5; d_call: -; j_call: TRBJ1-1; cdr3_aa: CASSYTRDTEAFF; cdr3_nt: TGTGCCAGCAGCTACACCCGGGACACTGAAGCTTTCTTT
clone_size: many; v_call: TRBV20-1; d_call: -; j_call: TRBJ1-1; cdr3_aa: CSAMTAVNTEAFF; cdr3_nt: TGCAGTGCTATGACAGCTGTGAACACTGAAGCTTTCTTT
clone_size: many; v_call: TRBV20-1; d_call: -; j_call: TRBJ2-1; cdr3_aa: CSARDGGLLGDEQFF; cdr3_nt: TGCAGTGCTAGAGATGGGGGCCTCCTAGGCGATGAGCAGTTCTTC
clone_size: many; v_call: TRBV10-2; d_call: -; j_call: TRBJ2-1; cdr3_aa: CASSGVYNEQFF; cdr3_nt: TGCGCCAGCAGTGGGGTTTACAATGAGCAGTTCTTC
clone_size: many; v_call: TRBV27; d_call: -; j_call: TRBJ2-1; cdr3_aa: CASSFSGNEQFF; cdr3_nt: TGTGCCAGCAGTTTCTCAGGCAATGAGCAGTTCTTC
clone_size: many; v_call: TRBV7-2; d_call: TRBD2; j_call: TRBJ2-7; cdr3_aa: CASSIAGAGEQYF; cdr3_nt: TGTGCCAGCAGTATAGCGGGAGCTGGCGAGCAGTACTTC
clone_size: many; v_call: TRBV6-2/TRBV6-3; d_call: TRBD2; j_call: TRBJ2-1; cdr3_aa: CASSTSGRAINEQFF; cdr3_nt: TGTGCCAGCAGTACTAGCGGGAGGGCCATCAATGAGCAGTTCTTC
clone_size: many; v_call: TRBV28; d_call: TRBD2; j_call: TRBJ2-5; cdr3_aa: CASSLREGRETQYF; cdr3_nt: TGTGCCAGCAGTCTGCGGGAGGGGAGAGAGACCCAGTACTTC
clone_size: many; v_call: TRBV4-1; d_call: TRBD1; j_call: TRBJ2-1; cdr3_aa: CASSQEGQGQDNEQFF; cdr3_nt: TGCGCCAGCAGCCAAGAGGGGCAGGGACAGGACAATGAGCAGTTCTTC
clone_size: many; v_call: TRBV30; d_call: TRBD1; j_call: TRBJ2-7; cdr3_aa: CAWSETGGDEQYF; cdr3_nt: TGTGCCTGGAGCGAGACAGGGGGCGACGAGCAGTACTTC
clone_size: -; v_call: TRBV6-1; d_call: TRBD1; j_call: TRBJ2-4; cdr3_aa: CASSETGRTNIQYF; cdr3_nt: TGTGCCAGCAGTGAGACAGGGCGGACGAACATTCAGTACTTC
clone_size: many; v_call: TRBV27; d_call: TRBD2; j_call: TRBJ2-3; cdr3_aa: CASSERTGPLAGGPVGTDTQYF; cdr3_nt: TGTGCCAGCAGTGAGAGGACCGGTCCACTAGCGGGAGGACCAGTTGGGACAGATACGCAGTATTTT
clone_size: many; v_call: TRBV5-4; d_call: -; j_call: TRBJ2-3; cdr3_aa: CASSLPGTSTDTQYF; cdr3_nt: TGTGCCAGCAGCTTGCCCGGGACTAGCACAGATACGCAGTATTTT
clone_size: -; v_call: TRBV7-6; d_call: TRBD2; j_call: TRBJ2-1; cdr3_aa: CASSLVRGRGNEQFF; cdr3_nt: TGTGCCAGCAGCTTAGTCCGCGGGAGGGGAAATGAGCAGTTCTTC
clone_size: -; v_call: TRBV18; d_call: TRBD1; j_call: TRBJ1-6; cdr3_aa: CASSPRGTADSPLHF; cdr3_nt: TGTGCCAGCTCACCAAGGGGGACAGCCGATTCACCCCTCCACTTT
clone_size: few; v_call: TRBV6-6; d_call: TRBD1; j_call: TRBJ1-4; cdr3_aa: CAGRTGTNEKLFF; cdr3_nt: TGTGCCGGGAGGACAGGAACTAATGAAAAACTGTTTTTT
clone_size: few; v_call: TRBV21-1; d_call: -; j_call: TRBJ2-1; cdr3_aa: CASSKTSQREVSGYNEQFF; cdr3_nt: TGTGCCAGCAGCAAAACGTCCCAGCGGGAGGTCTCAGGGTACAATGAGCAGTTCTTC
clone_size: few; v_call: TRBV7-8; d_call: TRBD2; j_call: TRBJ2-2; cdr3_aa: CASSVRLAGGNFGTGELFF; cdr3_nt: TGTGCCAGCAGCGTCAGACTAGCGGGAGGGAATTTTGGGACCGGGGAGCTGTTTTTT
clone_size: -; v_call: TRBV20-1; d_call: -; j_call: TRBJ1-2; cdr3_aa: CSASRALGYTF; cdr3_nt: TGCAGTGCTAGTAGGGCACTGGGCTACACCTTC
clone_size: many; v_call: TRBV5-1; d_call: -; j_call: TRBJ1-2; cdr3_aa: CASRVGEDGYTF; cdr3_nt: TGCGCCAGCAGGGTCGGAGAGGATGGCTACACCTTC
clone_size: few; v_call: TRBV11-3; d_call: TRBD2; j_call: TRBJ2-3; cdr3_aa: CASSIGLATTDTQYF; cdr3_nt: TGTGCCAGCAGCATCGGACTAGCGACCACAGATACGCAGTATTTT
clone_size: few; v_call: TRBV12-3/TRBV12-4; d_call: TRBD1; j_call: TRBJ1-3; cdr3_aa: CASSGTGGNTIYF; cdr3_nt: TGTGCCAGCAGCGGGACAGGTGGAAACACCATATATTTT
clone_size: medium-sized; v_call: TRBV7-6; d_call: -; j_call: TRBJ2-3; cdr3_aa: CASSSLPRWNTDTQYF; cdr3_nt: TGTGCCAGCAGCTCACTCCCCCGTTGGAATACAGATACGCAGTATTTT
clone_size: many; v_call: TRBV7-2; d_call: TRBD2; j_call: TRBJ2-6; cdr3_aa: CASSLQGGNSGANVLTF; cdr3_nt: TGTGCCAGCAGCTTGCAGGGAGGGAACTCTGGGGCCAACGTCCTGACTTTC
clone_size: -; v_call: TRBV9; d_call: -; j_call: TRBJ2-3; cdr3_aa: CASSPSPTSTDTQYF; cdr3_nt: TGTGCCAGCAGCCCATCCCCCACTAGCACAGATACGCAGTATTTT
clone_size: medium-sized; v_call: TRBV7-2; d_call: -; j_call: TRBJ2-5; cdr3_aa: CASSLQVQETQYF; cdr3_nt: TGTGCCAGCAGCTTACAAGTCCAAGAGACCCAGTACTTC
clone_size: few; v_call: TRBV27; d_call: -; j_call: TRBJ2-1; cdr3_aa: CASSALSTSFHNEQFF; cdr3_nt: TGTGCCAGCAGTGCCCTCTCGACTAGTTTCCACAATGAGCAGTTCTTC